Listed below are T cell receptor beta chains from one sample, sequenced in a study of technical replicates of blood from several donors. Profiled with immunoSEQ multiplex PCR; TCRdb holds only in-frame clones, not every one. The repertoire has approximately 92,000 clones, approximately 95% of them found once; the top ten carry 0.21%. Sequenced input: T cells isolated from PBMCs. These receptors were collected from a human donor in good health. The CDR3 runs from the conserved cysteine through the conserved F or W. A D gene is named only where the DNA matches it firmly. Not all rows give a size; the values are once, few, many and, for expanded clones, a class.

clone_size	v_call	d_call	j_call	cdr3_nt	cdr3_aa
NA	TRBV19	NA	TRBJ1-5	TGTGCCAGTAGTATAGATCTCCAGGCGCCGTATAGCAATCAGCCCCAGCATTTT	CASSIDLQAPYSNQPQHF
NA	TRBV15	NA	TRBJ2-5	TGTGCCACCAGCATACGGACAAGTAAAGAGACCCAGTACTTC	CATSIRTSKETQYF
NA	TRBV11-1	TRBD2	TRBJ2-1	TGTGCCAGCAGCCGGACTAGCGGGGGGGCTGGAGAGCAGTTCTTC	CASSRTSGGAGEQFF
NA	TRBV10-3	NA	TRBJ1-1	TGTGCCATCACTTCGGGGGGCTGGACTGAAGCTTTCTTT	CAITSGGWTEAFF
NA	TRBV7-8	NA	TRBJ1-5	TGTGCCAGCAGCTTAGAGTATGGACAGCCCAATCAGCCCCAGCATTTT	CASSLEYGQPNQPQHF
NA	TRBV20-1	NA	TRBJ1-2	TGCAGTGCTACAAGACCCGGGGGCTACACCTTC	CSATRPGGYTF
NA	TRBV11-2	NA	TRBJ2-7	TGTGCCAGCAGCTTTGGGCAGGATCTGAACGAGCAGTACTTC	CASSFGQDLNEQYF
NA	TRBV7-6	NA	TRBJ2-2	TGTGCCAGCAGCTTAGCGCCCAGCACCGGGGAGCTGTTTTTT	CASSLAPSTGELFF
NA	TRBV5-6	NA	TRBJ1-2	TGTGCCAGCAGCTTAGGGAGGAACTATGGCTACACCTTC	CASSLGRNYGYTF
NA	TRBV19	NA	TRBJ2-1	TGTGCCAGTACTACTAGGGCGGGTGAGCAGTTCTTC	CASTTRAGEQFF
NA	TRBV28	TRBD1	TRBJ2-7	TGTGCCAGCGGGGACAGAAAATACGAGCAGTACTTC	CASGDRKYEQYF
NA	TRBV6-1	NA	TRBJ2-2	TGTGCCAGCAAAGGACAGCTGCTGAACACCGGGGAGCTGTTTTTT	CASKGQLLNTGELFF
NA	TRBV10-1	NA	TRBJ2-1	TGCGCCAGCAGTGAGCCCAGACAGGGAGGCTACAATGAGCAGTTCTTC	CASSEPRQGGYNEQFF
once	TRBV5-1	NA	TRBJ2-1	TGCGCCAGCAGCTTGATTAGCCAGGGTGAGCAGTTCTTC	CASSLISQGEQFF
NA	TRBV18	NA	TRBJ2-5	TGTGCCAGCTCACCAACTCAAGAGACCCAGTACTTC	CASSPTQETQYF
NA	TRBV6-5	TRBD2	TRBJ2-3	TGTGCCAGCAGTTACGCGGCTAGCGGGGGGAGGGATACGCAGTATTTT	CASSYAASGGRDTQYF
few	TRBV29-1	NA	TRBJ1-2	TGCAGCGTTGAAGATGGGGGGTTCAACTATGGCTACACCTTC	CSVEDGGFNYGYTF
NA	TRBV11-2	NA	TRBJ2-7	TGTGCCAGCAGCTTCTATGGTATGAACGAGCAGTACTTC	CASSFYGMNEQYF
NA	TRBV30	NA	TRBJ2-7	TGTGCCTGGAGTGTACCCCAGGGTATGAGGTACGAGCAGTACTTC	CAWSVPQGMRYEQYF
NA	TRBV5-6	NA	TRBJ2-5	TGTGCCAGCAGCTTTTCAATGGAGACCCAGTACTTC	CASSFSMETQYF
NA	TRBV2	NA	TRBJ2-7	TGTGCCAGGAGCGTGGACATCTTCTACGAGCAGTACTTC	CARSVDIFYEQYF
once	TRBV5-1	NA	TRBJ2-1	TGCGCCAGCAGCCCTGGAGGGTTTGAGCAGTTCTTC	CASSPGGFEQFF
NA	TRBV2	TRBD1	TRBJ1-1	TGTGCCAGCAGCCCGGGACAGGCGAACACTGAAGCTTTCTTT	CASSPGQANTEAFF
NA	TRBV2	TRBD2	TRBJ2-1	TGTGCCAGCAATCAGGAGGTAGCGGGAGATGGCTATGAGCAGTTCTTC	CASNQEVAGDGYEQFF
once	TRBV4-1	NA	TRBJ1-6	TGCGCCAGCAGCCAAGCGGGAGCAGGGTTGGATTCACCCCTCCACTTT	CASSQAGAGLDSPLHF
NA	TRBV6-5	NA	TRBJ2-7	TGTGCCACGACTGGGGCTGGGTACGAGCAGTACTTC	CATTGAGYEQYF
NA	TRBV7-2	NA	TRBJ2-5	TGTGCCAGCAGCTTACATCGGGGGGCCCGCGAGACCCAGTACTTC	CASSLHRGARETQYF
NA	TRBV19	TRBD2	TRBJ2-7	TGTGCCAGTAGTAGTAGCGGGGCCGCCTACGAGCAGTACTTC	CASSSSGAAYEQYF
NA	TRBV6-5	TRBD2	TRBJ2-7	TGTGCCAGCAGTCCCAGACTAGCGGGCTACGAGCAGTACTTC	CASSPRLAGYEQYF
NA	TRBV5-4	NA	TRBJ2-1	TGTGCCAGCAGCTCCCTCGGGAATGAGCAGTTCTTC	CASSSLGNEQFF
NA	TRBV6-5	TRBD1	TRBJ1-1	TGTGCCAGCAGTCGACAGGGGGTGACTGAAGCTTTCTTT	CASSRQGVTEAFF